These T cell receptor beta chains were read from a single sample in a study of blood T cell repertoires in COVID-19. Here immunoSEQ multiplex PCR was the method, and the copy in TCRdb shows in-frame clones only, minus some. The profile covers around 150,000 clones, with more than 85% appearing a single time and roughly 0.99% taken by the ten largest. The material sequenced was peripheral blood. The receptors derive from a man between 18 and 35 years old with acute or convalescent COVID-19. Each CDR3 is given with its conserved first and last residue. Each record gives: clone size, D gene, V gene, J gene, CDR3 DNA, CDR3 protein. D genes are given only for firm matches. Size values are once, few and many counts, or a class for expanded clones, and some rows have none.

size: -
D: -
V: TRBV15
J: TRBJ2-1
DNA: TGTGCCACCAGCAGACGGAGGGACTGGAATGAGCAGTTCTTC
CDR3: CATSRRRDWNEQFF

size: few
D: -
V: TRBV5-8
J: TRBJ1-3
DNA: TGTGCCAGCAGCTACGGAGGGAGTTTTTACACCATATATTTT
CDR3: CASSYGGSFYTIYF

size: once
D: -
V: TRBV18
J: TRBJ2-5
DNA: TGTGCCAGCTCACCAGGGCTTGAAGAGACCCAGTACTTC
CDR3: CASSPGLEETQYF

size: -
D: -
V: TRBV12-5
J: TRBJ2-3
DNA: TGTGCTAGTGGTTTGTTTGTGGGGGGGCTCACAGATACGCAGTATTTT
CDR3: CASGLFVGGLTDTQYF

size: -
D: TRBD1
V: TRBV6-5
J: TRBJ1-1
DNA: TGTGCCAGCAGTTCCCTGACAGGGGGCTACACTGAAGCTTTCTTT
CDR3: CASSSLTGGYTEAFF

size: -
D: -
V: TRBV9
J: TRBJ2-3
DNA: TGTGCCAGCAGCGTAGCATCAGGGGGCACAGATACGCAGTATTTT
CDR3: CASSVASGGTDTQYF

size: -
D: -
V: TRBV10-3
J: TRBJ2-6
DNA: TGTGCCATCAGTCCTCCCGGCTCTGGGGCCAACGTCCTGACTTTC
CDR3: CAISPPGSGANVLTF

size: -
D: TRBD1
V: TRBV5-5
J: TRBJ1-2
DNA: TGTGCCAGCAGCTCCCGACAGGGGGCTAACTATGGCTACACCTTC
CDR3: CASSSRQGANYGYTF

size: -
D: -
V: TRBV24-1
J: TRBJ1-3
DNA: TGTGCCACCAGTGATCCAGGGTCTGGAAACACCATATATTTT
CDR3: CATSDPGSGNTIYF

size: few
D: -
V: TRBV4-1
J: TRBJ1-1
DNA: TGCGCCAGCAGCCACCCCGGTCCGATCGGGGGGACTGAAGCTTTCTTT
CDR3: CASSHPGPIGGTEAFF

size: -
D: TRBD1
V: TRBV19
J: TRBJ2-7
DNA: TGTGCCAGTAGTATCGACAGGGGATCCTACGAGCAGTACTTC
CDR3: CASSIDRGSYEQYF

size: -
D: TRBD1
V: TRBV5-1
J: TRBJ1-6
DNA: TGCGCCACCGGACAGGGGGAAGATTCACCCCTCCACTTT
CDR3: CATGQGEDSPLHF

size: -
D: TRBD1
V: TRBV28
J: TRBJ2-5
DNA: TGTGCCAGCAGTTTCCAGGGGGAGTGGGAGACCCAGTACTTC
CDR3: CASSFQGEWETQYF

size: -
D: TRBD1
V: TRBV4-1
J: TRBJ1-6
DNA: TGCGCCAGCAGCCATCCTAGACAGGGGAGCTCCTATAATTCACCCCTCCACTTT
CDR3: CASSHPRQGSSYNSPLHF

size: -
D: TRBD1
V: TRBV5-1
J: TRBJ1-2
DNA: TGCGCCAGCAGCTGGGGGACAGAAAACTATGGCTACACCTTC
CDR3: CASSWGTENYGYTF

size: -
D: TRBD1
V: TRBV19
J: TRBJ1-2
DNA: TGTGCCAGTAGTAAACCGGGACAGCTAAACTATGGCTACACCTTC
CDR3: CASSKPGQLNYGYTF

size: -
D: TRBD2
V: TRBV7-2
J: TRBJ2-7
DNA: TGTGCCAGCAGCACCCAGCGGGGGTATACCTACGAGCAGTACTTC
CDR3: CASSTQRGYTYEQYF

size: -
D: -
V: TRBV29-1
J: TRBJ2-1
DNA: TGCAGCGTTGAAGGGGAATCGGGACAACGAATCGATGAGCAGTTCTTC
CDR3: CSVEGESGQRIDEQFF

size: -
D: TRBD2
V: TRBV9
J: TRBJ2-1
DNA: TGTGCCAGCAGCGTAGAACTAGCGGGGGGGCCTAACAATGAGCAGTTCTTC
CDR3: CASSVELAGGPNNEQFF

size: few
D: TRBD2
V: TRBV7-6
J: TRBJ2-1
DNA: TGTGCCAGCAGCTCCAAAGCGGGGGCCTACAATGAGCAGTTCTTC
CDR3: CASSSKAGAYNEQFF

size: -
D: TRBD2
V: TRBV11-1
J: TRBJ2-1
DNA: TGTGCCAGCAGCTTATCCTTTAGCGGGAAGCAGTTCTTC
CDR3: CASSLSFSGKQFF

size: -
D: TRBD1
V: TRBV6-5
J: TRBJ2-1
DNA: TGTGCCAGCCGGGACAGGGGAGGCTACAATGAGCAGTTCTTC
CDR3: CASRDRGGYNEQFF

size: -
D: TRBD1
V: TRBV4-1
J: TRBJ1-5
DNA: TGCGCCAGCAGACCAGACAGGGATAGCAATCAGCCCCAGCATTTT
CDR3: CASRPDRDSNQPQHF

size: -
D: TRBD2
V: TRBV24-1
J: TRBJ2-6
DNA: TGTGCCACCAGTGATTCCCGTTCGGGGGGGGCTGGGGCCAACGTCCTGACTTTC
CDR3: CATSDSRSGGAGANVLTF

size: once
D: -
V: TRBV7-3
J: TRBJ2-1
DNA: TGTGCCAGCAGCTTGCAGGGAATTCGCTCCTACAATGAGCAGTTCTTC
CDR3: CASSLQGIRSYNEQFF

size: -
D: -
V: TRBV4-2
J: TRBJ2-1
DNA: TGTGCCAGCAGCCAAGATCGGACTGGCTCCTACAATGAGCAGTTCTTC
CDR3: CASSQDRTGSYNEQFF

size: -
D: -
V: TRBV11-2
J: TRBJ1-3
DNA: TGTGCCAGCAGACTTAATCAGGGGGGAAACACCATATATTTT
CDR3: CASRLNQGGNTIYF

size: once
D: -
V: TRBV7-2
J: TRBJ2-1
DNA: TGTGCCAGCAGCCCCGGACAGACCTACAATGAGCAGTTCTTC
CDR3: CASSPGQTYNEQFF

size: -
D: -
V: TRBV6-4
J: TRBJ1-5
DNA: TGTGCCAGCAGTCCCGAGGGGGTAGGTCAGCCCCAGCATTTT
CDR3: CASSPEGVGQPQHF

size: -
D: -
V: TRBV7-8
J: TRBJ1-5
DNA: TGTGCCAGCAGCGAAGCGGAGGGCAATCAGCCCCAGCATTTT
CDR3: CASSEAEGNQPQHF

size: -
D: -
V: TRBV7-2
J: TRBJ1-2
DNA: TGTGCCAGCAGCTTATATAACGGGAGGGCCCGAGGCGCGGGCTACACCTTC
CDR3: CASSLYNGRARGAGYTF

size: once
D: -
V: TRBV9
J: TRBJ1-2
DNA: TGTGCCAGCAGCGGAGCAGGGTCTCCTCGCTACACCTTC
CDR3: CASSGAGSPRYTF

size: -
D: TRBD1
V: TRBV7-2
J: TRBJ1-1
DNA: TGTGCCAGCAGCTTAGTGGGACAGGGCACTGAAGCTTTCTTT
CDR3: CASSLVGQGTEAFF

size: -
D: TRBD2
V: TRBV6-2/TRBV6-3
J: TRBJ2-3
DNA: TGTGCCAGCAGTTATAACTCGGCGGGGGGTGCAGATACGCAGTATTTT
CDR3: CASSYNSAGGADTQYF

size: -
D: -
V: TRBV27
J: TRBJ1-2
DNA: TGTGCCAGCACCCTATCCCTGAGACAGAGACATATTGGCTACACCTTC
CDR3: CASTLSLRQRHIGYTF

size: -
D: -
V: TRBV11-2
J: TRBJ2-7
DNA: TGTGCCAGCAGCTTAGGGTGGGGGCCCGGCTACGAGCAGTACTTC
CDR3: CASSLGWGPGYEQYF

size: -
D: -
V: TRBV5-1
J: TRBJ1-4
DNA: TGCGCCAGCAGCTTGGGTCACGGGAATGAAAAACTGTTTTTT
CDR3: CASSLGHGNEKLFF

size: -
D: -
V: TRBV19
J: TRBJ1-2
DNA: TGTGCCAGTAGTATATCCTCGGGGGGGTTTGTCGGCTACACCTTC
CDR3: CASSISSGGFVGYTF